This TCR beta chain stems from a study of blood T cell repertoires in COVID-19. Turning to the study itself: COVID-19 samples from acute and convalescent phases originated in the United States, Italy and Spain.

This clone was seen once. Germline CDR1 is ENHRY and CDR2 is SYGVKD. The V segment lost 6 bases and the J segment 4 bases; nucleotides outside the gene matches: 6. The CDR3 runs to 14 residues. Those who participated ranged in age from 18 to 89 years and resided in about two dozen US areas. Study processing details: Cell counts per sample came from amplifying reference gene primers. TCRdb's table, derived via immunoSEQ multiplex PCR, lists solely in-frame clones and lacks some. The DNA gave D and trimming, while V, J and clone size come from that table. The data contain 180,000 or so clones, 75% to 90% of them seen just once; the ten biggest clones take up 13%.

Sequenced sample: PBMCs or T cells enriched from blood (not recorded which). The origin of this receptor is a woman aged 60 to 75 who had recovered from COVID-19. The chain has TRBV10-3 and TRBJ2-7; the match to TRBD2 covers 10 bases. The CDR3 loop is CAIRPSGGVYEQYF. CDR3 sequence (DNA): TGTGCCATCAGGCCCAGCGGGGGGGTTTACGAGCAGTACTTC.